This TCR beta chain was sequenced for a study of PD-1 blockade in classical Hodgkin lymphoma. Whole-study findings and limits: CD4+ TCR diversity rose significantly by C4D1, and CD8+ TCR diversity did not.

Repertoires were generated with immunoSEQ multiplex PCR, while TCRdb's copy carries only in-frame clones and drops some. The sample yields 90,000 to 100,000 clones, 75% to 85% seen once. Every single patient, without exception, relapsed after autologous stem cell transplantation, and brentuximab vedotin exposure varied. In the case of this clone: Its specificity is unknown.

The TCR sequence derives from a human donor with classical Hodgkin lymphoma. The source was peripheral blood mononuclear cells (PBMCs), collected before the second cycle of nivolumab.

CDR3 in amino acids: CAISESFEQYF. In DNA, the CDR3 is TGTGCCATCAGTGAGTCTTTCGAGCAGTACTTC. The rearrangement uses TRBV10-3 and TRBJ2-7; D remains ambiguous. V dropped 0 bases and J dropped 6 bases, with 3 bases sitting between them. The CDR3 extends over 11 amino acids. Germline lookup yields CDR1 ENHRY and CDR2 SYGVKD.